This T cell receptor (beta chain) comes out of a study of T cell responses to AZD1222 COVID-19 vaccine. Per the germline V gene, CDR1 is SGDLS and CDR2 is YYNGEE. Trimming cost V 3 bases and J 7 bases; bases outside gene matches: 6. The CDR3 covers 15 residues. This clone was found once. Antigen unknown. The table came from immunoSEQ multiplex PCR; TCRdb's copy has only in-frame clones and leaves some out. The sample records over 90,000 clones, 85% to 90% being singletons. Second-dose intervals of approximately 4 or approximately 12 weeks were pooled. General study findings and limits: The study found Spike-specific TCR breadth and depth rose after two AZD1222 doses.

This sequence was found in an adult who received the AZD1222 COVID-19 vaccine. The chain couples TRBV9 to TRBJ1-4; 10 bases fit TRBD1. The input for sequencing was peripheral blood, taken 28 days after the second AZD1222 dose. The CDR3 bases are TGTGCCAGCAGCGCGGAGGGACAGGGGTCTGAAAAACTGTTTTTT. This translates into CASSAEGQGSEKLFF.